The source of this T cell receptor beta chain is a study of CD8+ T cells in alopecia areata. General study points: Shared TCR sequences were less clear between patients than in mice, possibly partly from HLA diversity. There were also resident alphabeta T cells of normal skin sequenced in scalp samples.

As regards this clone: Its antigen is currently unknown.

V dropped 5 bases and J dropped 1 base, with 3 bases sitting between them. Germline loops: CDR1 LNHNV, CDR2 YYDKDF (reference sequence). The CDR3 is made up of 12 amino acids. Sequencing templates came from extracted RNA that was reverse transcribed into cDNA. Profiled with immunoSEQ multiplex PCR; TCRdb holds only in-frame clones, not every one. Of roughly 200,000 clones listed, roughly three fifths are singletons. Sequencing was performed on CD8+ T cells sorted from blood. The clonotype was recovered from a human donor in good health. The chain joins TRBV15 to TRBJ1-5; D unresolved. The CDR3 DNA follows: TGTGCCACCAGCGACAGCAATCAGCCCCAGCATTTT. This translates into CATSDSNQPQHF.